The TCR beta chain under discussion was sequenced for a study of graft-versus-host responses after intestinal transplantation. With regard to this clone: Its target is not known.

Germline loops: CDR1 SNHLY, CDR2 FYNNEI. Trimming stripped 4 bases from V and 1 base from J, with 10 bases between. CDR3 length: 14 amino acids. Assay: immunoSEQ multiplex PCR; the TCRdb copy retains only in-frame clones and omits some. Seen here are some 120,000 clones, over 85% observed once, and the top ten hold approximately 0.25%. The rearrangement joins TRBV2 to TRBJ2-5; a weak D match, TRBD1 (6 bases). This TCR was sampled from a human donor who was the organ donor for an intestinal transplant. The input for sequencing was unstimulated CD4+ T cells sorted from spleen or lymph node cells, taken before transplant. The CDR3 nucleotides read TGTGCCAGCAGTGTCCCAGGGGCCCAAGAGACCCAGTACTTC. It encodes CASSVPGAQETQYF. The full variable domain, completed using reference TRBV2 and TRBJ2-5, is EPEVTQTPSHQVTQMGQEVILRCVPISNHLYFYWYRQILGQKVEFLVSFYNNEISEKSEIFDDQFSVERPDGSNFTLKIRSTKLEDSAMYFCASSVPGAQETQYFGPGTRLLVL.